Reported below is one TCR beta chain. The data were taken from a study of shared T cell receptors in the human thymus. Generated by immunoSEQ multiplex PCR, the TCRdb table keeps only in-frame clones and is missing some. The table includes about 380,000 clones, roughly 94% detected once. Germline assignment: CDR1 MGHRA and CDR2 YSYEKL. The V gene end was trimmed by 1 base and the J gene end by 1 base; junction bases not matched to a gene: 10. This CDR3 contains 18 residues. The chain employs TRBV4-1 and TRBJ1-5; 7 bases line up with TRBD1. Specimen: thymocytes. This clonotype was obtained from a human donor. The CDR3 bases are TGCGCCAGCAGCCAAGTGGGGGCGAGGGGGCAGAGCAATCAGCCCCAGCATTTT. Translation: CASSQVGARGQSNQPQHF.